The present entry profiles one TCR beta chain with its context. Its target is unknown. The data stem from a study of T cell responses to AZD1222 COVID-19 vaccine. Here immunoSEQ multiplex PCR was the method, and the copy in TCRdb shows in-frame clones only, minus some. The profile shows about 140,000 clones, under 95% of them singletons. Trimming cost V 1 base and J 7 bases, with 1 base left between them. The CDR3 runs to 11 residues. Germline CDR1 MDHEN, CDR2 SYDVKM. Overall study results and limits: Donor demographics were predominantly white British with a female majority; clonal diversity may be underestimated. Reportedly, nearly half of unique spike TCRs recognized epitopes outside B.1.351/B.1.1.7 mutations.

The TCR was taken from an adult in good health. The source was peripheral blood, collected on day 0 of AZD1222 vaccination. The chain links TRBV28 to TRBJ2-2; the D is unclear. CDR3 in amino acids: CASSLFGELFF. The CDR3 region has the DNA TGTGCCAGCAGTTTATTCGGGGAGCTGTTTTTT.